Listed below are T cell receptor beta chains from one sample, sequenced in a study of intratumoral heterogeneity in liver cancer. Some clones are missing from TCRdb's copy, which holds only in-frame ones; the method was immunoSEQ multiplex PCR. The data contain a few thousand clones, 70% to 80% of them singletons. Specimen: tumor tissue, collected before any cancer treatment. The origin of the receptors is an older woman with hepatocellular carcinoma. Both conserved end residues are part of each CDR3. Each record gives: CDR3 length, V gene, J gene, CDR3 protein.

>14|TRBV6-5|TRBJ1-5
CASRRTGRNQPQHF
>19|TRBV9|TRBJ2-6
CASSVASGVSSNGANVLTF
>14|TRBV18|TRBJ1-4
CASSAQRSNEKLFF
>14|TRBV30|TRBJ1-2
CAWRPVGGRGGYTF
>15|TRBV7-8|TRBJ1-4
CASSLEGATNEKLFF
>17|TRBV6-1|TRBJ2-6
CASSAQGGLGGANVLTF
>11|TRBV28|TRBJ2-7
CASSLNYEQYF
>16|TRBV5-6|TRBJ1-6
CASSPRGTRLRTPLHF
>14|TRBV1|TRBJ2-7
CTSSRGGSPYEQYF
>15|TRBV14|TRBJ2-2
CASSQGQPNTGELFF
>13|TRBV12-3/TRBV12-4|TRBJ2-7
CASSWDRAYEQYF
>13|TRBV6-5|TRBJ2-7
CASSYSLGYEQYF
>15|TRBV27|TRBJ2-1
CASSLSGSRTNEQFF
>16|TRBV19|TRBJ2-4
CASSMGGMLGKNIQYF
>17|TRBV5-1|TRBJ2-1
CASSLRRAGSLSNEQFF
>13|TRBV27|TRBJ1-2
CASSYEGNYGYTF
>12|TRBV9|TRBJ1-1
CGRGGTNTEAFF
>15|TRBV4-1|TRBJ2-1
CASSRGTSGDNEQFF
>14|TRBV9|TRBJ1-1
CASSVALLGGEAFF
>15|TRBV28|TRBJ2-1
CASSLEREIYNEQFF
>16|TRBV4-1|TRBJ1-1
CASSPDRRIGNTEAFF
>14|TRBV30|TRBJ1-6
CAWRRPGPDSPLHF
>19|TRBV18|TRBJ2-1
CASSPRSDHPLFSYNEQFF
>14|TRBV10-3|TRBJ2-3
CAASTSGNTDTQYF
>11|TRBV6-5|TRBJ1-1
CASRIATEAFF
>16|TRBV7-6|TRBJ2-1
CASSFLTGDSYNEQFF
>16|TRBV21-1|TRBJ2-4
CASSKITAIAKNIQYF
>18|TRBV19|TRBJ2-6
CASSNVGRGGSGANVLTF
>12|TRBV10-2|TRBJ1-1
CASSIRQGLCFF
>16|TRBV7-2|TRBJ2-3
CASSLGRTDSTDTQYF
>16|TRBV30|TRBJ2-7
CAWSSPLAGVSYEQYF
>14|TRBV2|TRBJ2-1
CATGGQVGYNEQFF
>19|TRBV6-1|TRBJ2-5
CASSEALPRSGGPPRTQYF
>15|TRBV10-3|TRBJ1-1
CAIRRTGTENTEAFF
>14|TRBV19|TRBJ1-2
CARDPMSGNYGYTF
>12|TRBV7-8|TRBJ2-1
CASSTYRNEQFF
>11|TRBV2|TRBJ1-2
CASSEQGRYTF
>11|TRBV19|TRBJ1-1
CASRTASRAFF
>14|TRBV5-4|TRBJ1-1
CASRGDRGWAEAFF
>14|TRBV25-1|TRBJ1-3
CASSEERTGNTIYF
>14|TRBV5-4|TRBJ2-5
CASSPQRPGETQYF
>14|TRBV2|TRBJ1-5
CASKYRGQEQPQHF
>15|TRBV5-8|TRBJ2-7
CASSLGGQGASEQYF
>16|TRBV30|TRBJ2-3
CAWSVYAGWGTDTQYF
>14|TRBV28|TRBJ2-3
CASSFWREKDTQYF
>18|TRBV10-3|TRBJ2-1
CAISESGRASGNRIEQFF
>16|TRBV3-1/TRBV3-2|TRBJ2-2
CASSHGKGANTGELFF
>13|TRBV10-2|TRBJ1-5
CASQGGAGQPQHF
>13|TRBV6-5|TRBJ2-3
CASSSSGSDTQYF
>15|TRBV28|TRBJ1-6
CASSTGPGNNSPLHF
>11|TRBV20-1|TRBJ1-1
CSGAGNTEAFF
>15|TRBV5-4|TRBJ1-6
CASSPVAGVNSPLHF
>14|TRBV10-3|TRBJ1-1
CAISEEGTNTEAFF
>12|TRBV27|TRBJ2-6
CGSTTGANVLTF
>16|TRBV9|TRBJ1-1
CASSLYDTHANTEAFF